A single sample is the source of the 3 T cell receptor beta chains below, sequenced in a study of identical twins. TCRdb used MiXCR to reprocess the 5' RACE reads, holding one entry per CDR3 protein. The table lists fewer than 900,000 distinct CDR3 sequences, around a sixth of them singletons, with around 13% in the top ten. This sample also appeared in a second study, on T cells expressing NK-cell markers.

The sample comprised PBMCs. The receptors stem from a woman younger than 35 in good health.

This clonotype was recorded a few times. V is TRBV24-1 and J is TRBJ2-5; TRBD1 matches 9 bases. J lost 4 bases, V lost 7 bases, and 3 bases had no gene match. The length of the CDR3 is 13 residues. In germline, CDR1 is KGHDR, CDR2 SFDVKD. The chain's CDR3 is CATSGTGSETQYF. DNA of the CDR3: TGTGCCACCAGCGGGACAGGGTCAGAGACCCAGTACTTC.

Many counts were recorded for this clonotype. The V gene is TRBV20-1, the J gene TRBJ2-3, with no clear D. The CDR3 is 15 residues long. The germline gives CDR1 DFQATT, CDR2 SNEGSKA (reference sequence). The V gene lost 0 bases and the J gene lost 6 bases, with 16 bases spanning the gap. In DNA, the CDR3 is TGCAGTGCTAGAGAAGGGTTTGACCGTCGGGATACGCAGTATTTT. This sequence encodes CSAREGFDRRDTQYF.

There are a few counts of this clonotype. The rearrangement links TRBV28 to TRBJ2-7; 10 bases fit TRBD2. Germline V CDR1 and CDR2: MDHEN, SYDVKM. V gave up 4 bases and J gave up 5 bases; unmatched junction bases: 11. CDR3 length equals 16 residues. The CDR3 DNA follows: TGTGCCAGCAGTTCCCGAAAGCGGGGGGGCCCCAACGAGCAGTACTTC. Its translation is CASSSRKRGGPNEQYF.